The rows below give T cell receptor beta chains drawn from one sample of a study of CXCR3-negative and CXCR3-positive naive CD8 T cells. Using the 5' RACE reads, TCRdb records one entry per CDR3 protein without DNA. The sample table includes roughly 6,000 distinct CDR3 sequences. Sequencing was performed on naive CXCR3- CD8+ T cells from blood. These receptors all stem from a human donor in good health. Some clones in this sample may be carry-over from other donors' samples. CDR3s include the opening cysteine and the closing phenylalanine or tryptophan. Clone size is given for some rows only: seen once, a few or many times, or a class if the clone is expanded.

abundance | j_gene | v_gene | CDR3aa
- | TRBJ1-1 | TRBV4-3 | CASSQDYQGVMNTEAFF
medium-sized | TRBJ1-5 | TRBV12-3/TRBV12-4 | CASSRGRNQPQHF
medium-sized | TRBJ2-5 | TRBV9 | CASSVGAIGAGVRQETQYF
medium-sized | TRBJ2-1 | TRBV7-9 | CASSRLDRRDYNEQFF
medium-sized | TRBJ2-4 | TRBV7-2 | CASSWGFNIQYF
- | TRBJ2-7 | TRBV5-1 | CASSKSGTGDYEQYF
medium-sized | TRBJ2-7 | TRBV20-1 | CSARTRAGEQYF
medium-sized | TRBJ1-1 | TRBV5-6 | CASSSMGGAEAFF
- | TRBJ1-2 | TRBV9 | CASSPTGDNYGYTF
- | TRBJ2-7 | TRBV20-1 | CSARGAGSYEQYF
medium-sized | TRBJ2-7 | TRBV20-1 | CSARAAGDVYEQYF
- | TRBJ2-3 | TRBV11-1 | CASSLGPDTQYF
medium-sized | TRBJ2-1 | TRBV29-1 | CSVVRTGPDNEQFF
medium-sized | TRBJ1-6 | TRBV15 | CATSTSKLNSPLHF
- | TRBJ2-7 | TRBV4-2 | CASSHGFPYEQYF
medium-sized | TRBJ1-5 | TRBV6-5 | CASSYRGSGQPQHF
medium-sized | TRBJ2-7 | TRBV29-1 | CSVAGLSHEQYF
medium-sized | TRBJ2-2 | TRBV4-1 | CASSQVPGSTGELFF
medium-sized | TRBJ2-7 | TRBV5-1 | CASSWTGEYGEQYF
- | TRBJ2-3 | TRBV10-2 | CASTSGLALDTQYF
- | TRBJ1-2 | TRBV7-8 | CASSLTGGISSNYGYTF
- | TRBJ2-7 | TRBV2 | CASSERLARSYEQYF
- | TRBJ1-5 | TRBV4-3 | CASSQEFGAGEPQHF
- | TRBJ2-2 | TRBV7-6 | CASSFSGSTGELFF
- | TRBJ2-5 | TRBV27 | CASRPYTQETQYF
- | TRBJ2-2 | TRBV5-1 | CASSLRQGGTGELFF
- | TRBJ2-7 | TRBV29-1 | CSGRDGPYEQYF
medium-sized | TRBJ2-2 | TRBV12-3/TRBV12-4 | CASSFGFSGNTGELFF
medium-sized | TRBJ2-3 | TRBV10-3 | CAISGAGGAGETDTQYF
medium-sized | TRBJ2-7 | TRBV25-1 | CASTGRSEQYF
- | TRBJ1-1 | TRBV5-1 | CASSLGTGPNTEAFF
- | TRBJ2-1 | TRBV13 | CASSLPTSGAKNEQFF
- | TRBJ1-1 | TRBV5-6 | CASSLGAATEAFF
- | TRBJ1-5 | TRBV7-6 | CASSPVPGYSNQPQHF
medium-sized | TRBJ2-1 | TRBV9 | CASALTRRNEQFF
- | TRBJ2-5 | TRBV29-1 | CSVTLYQETQYF
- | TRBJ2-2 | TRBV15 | CATSSSGGNTGELFF
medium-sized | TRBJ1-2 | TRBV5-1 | CASSFTGMVDYGYTF
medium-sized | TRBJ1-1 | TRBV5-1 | CASSLGARGYTEAFF
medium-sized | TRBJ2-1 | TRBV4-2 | CASSQGEEQFF
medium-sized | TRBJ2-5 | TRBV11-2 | CASSPDVGYQETQYF
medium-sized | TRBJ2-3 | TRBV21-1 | CASGEQPLSTDTQYF
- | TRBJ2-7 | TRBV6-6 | CASISADYEQYF
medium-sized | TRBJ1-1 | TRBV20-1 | CSAHRDRQVTGTEAFF
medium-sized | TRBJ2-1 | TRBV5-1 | CASSFASGVSYNEQFF
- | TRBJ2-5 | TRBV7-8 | CASSLGPGGSKTQYF
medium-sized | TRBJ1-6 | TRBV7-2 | CASSLVGPLHF
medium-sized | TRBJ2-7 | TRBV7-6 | CASSLKGLAGGTYEQYF
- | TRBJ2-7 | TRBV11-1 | CASSPGLAGGPNYEQYF
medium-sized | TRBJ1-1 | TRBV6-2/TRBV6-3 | CASNSGTSWTEAFF
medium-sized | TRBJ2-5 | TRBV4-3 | CASSQDGSPGGPRETQYF